This T cell receptor beta chain was obtained from a study of PD-1 blockade in classical Hodgkin lymphoma. CDR3 length: 12 residues. Germline CDR1 is SGHTA and CDR2 is FQGNSA. Trimming cost V 4 bases and J 9 bases, with 13 bases left between them. Data came from immunoSEQ multiplex PCR; TCRdb stores just in-frame clones and leaves some out. The sample lists 9,500 to 13,000 clones; 60% to 80% were seen once. Stated time point: cycle 4 day 1 (C4D1), after more than five weeks of nivolumab. Each patient relapsed following autologous stem cell transplantation, and prior brentuximab vedotin exposure differed. Researchers used magnetic negative selection to pull out pure CD4+ T cells from thawed PBMCs.

This TCR was sampled from a human donor with classical Hodgkin lymphoma. The rearrangement joins TRBV7-2 to TRBJ2-7, with D perhaps assigned TRBD1 or TRBD2 (5 bases each). This specimen consisted of CD4+ T cells from blood, obtained before the fourth cycle of nivolumab. CDR3 DNA sequence: TGTGCCAGCAGCTCCAACCCGGGGCGGCAGTACTTC. The encoded protein is CASSSNPGRQYF.